These 20 T cell receptor beta chains came from one sample sequenced in a study of T cells in Graves' hyperthyroidism and ophthalmopathy (dated by TCRdb to between 2019 and 2020). The library came from multiplex PCR. Instrument used: Illumina HiSeq 2000. Amplification of TCR beta CDR3 regions was carried out from RNA transcripts. For the first round of RT-PCR on the TCR CDR3, the HTBI primer set was used together with the Qiagen OneStep RT-PCR kit. In TCRdb, the public reads were trimmed at Q25 with fastp and aligned with MiXCR, with productive beta chains retained. Identical CDR3 proteins give one entry, which carries the most common genes and DNA. This sample comprises about half a million distinct CDR3 sequences, 24% of them detected only once. About 11% of the sample belongs to the ten largest clones. Sequenced input: blood. Source of these receptors: a woman aged 30 to 39 with Graves' ophthalmopathy.

This clonotype was observed many times. The chain combines TRBV6-5 with TRBJ1-3; D uncertain. The CDR3 contains 17 residues. V shed 0 bases and J shed 0 bases, with 12 bases lying between them. CDR1 MNHEY and CDR2 SVGAGI come from the germline V gene. The CDR3 nucleotides read TGTGCCAGCAGTTACTCGAGTTGGGTCGACTCTGGAAACACCATATATTTT. Protein product: CASSYSSWVDSGNTIYF.

There are many counts of this clonotype. The CDR3 is CAWSTQGNTEAFF. Written as DNA, the CDR3 is TGTGCCTGGAGTACACAAGGGAACACTGAAGCTTTCTTT. V and J are TRBV30 and TRBJ1-1; D remains unclear. This CDR3 contains 13 residues. Germline V gene data show CDR1 as GTSNPN and CDR2 as SVGIG (reference sequence). Trimming removed 2 bases at V and 1 base at J, with 8 bases between.

This clonotype showed up just a few times. The chain links TRBV6-1 to TRBJ2-5, with D possibly matching TRBD2 (5 bases). From germline, CDR1 is MNHNS and CDR2 SASEGT. Trimming took 2 bases from V and 2 from J, leaving 12 bases between them. The CDR3 covers 15 residues. CDR3 coding DNA: TGTGCCAGCAGTGAATTTAGCGCCGTGCAAGAGACCCAGTACTTC. Translation: CASSEFSAVQETQYF.

This clonotype has ten or more counts. This chain uses TRBV6-5 with TRBJ2-7; a weak D match, TRBD1 (6 bases). Germline-derived CDR1 and CDR2 are MNHEY and SVGAGI. Trimming shortened V by 0 bases and J by 5 bases, and 11 bases separated the two germline ends. CDR3 length: 14 residues. CDR3 sequence reads: CASSYSGPGDEQYF. CDR3 coding DNA: TGTGCCAGCAGTTACTCGGGTCCAGGGGACGAGCAGTACTTC.

This clonotype was counted at least ten times. The CDR3 reads CSVQDRRENIQYF. The CDR3 DNA follows: TGCAGCGTTCAGGACAGGCGTGAAAACATTCAGTACTTC. J is TRBJ2-4 and V is TRBV29-1, with 7 bases matching TRBD1. The CDR3 loop spans 13 amino acids. V dropped 5 bases and J dropped 5; count of bases not matched to a gene: 6. CDR1 is SQVTM and CDR2 is ANQGSEA in the germline V gene.

This clonotype was observed many times. This chain connects TRBV19 to TRBJ2-5, with 10 bases matching TRBD2. Unmatched junction bases numbered 4, after V lost 7 bases and J lost 2 bases. The V gene's germline CDR1 is LNHDA and CDR2 SQIVND (reference sequence). The CDR3 loop spans 14 amino acids. The CDR3 loop reads CASTGTSEQETQYF. CDR3 nucleotides: TGTGCCAGTACTGGGACTAGCGAGCAAGAGACCCAGTACTTC. The entire variable domain, with the rest obtained from reference TRBV19 and TRBJ2-5, is as follows: DGGITQSPKYLFRKEGQNVTLSCEQNLNHDAMYWYRQDPGQGLRLIYYSQIVNDFQKGDIAEGYSVSREKKESFPLTVTSAQKNPTAFYLCASTGTSEQETQYFGPGTRLLVL.

With respect to this clonotype: Compared with germline, one end of the junction differs, possibly owing to a read error. This rearrangement joins TRBV5-1 to TRBJ2-5; 9 nucleotides match TRBD2. CDR1 and CDR2 from the germline V gene are SGHRS and YFSETQ. The CDR3 is 15 residues long. The CDR3, as DNA: TGCGCCAGCAGCTTGGGGGCTAGCGGGGAAGAGACCCAGTGCTTC. Its translation: CASSLGASGEETQCF. Full variable domain (rest looked up from reference TRBV5-1 and TRBJ2-5): KAGVTQTPRYLIKTRGQQVTLSCSPISGHRSVSWYQQTPGQGLQFLFEYFSETQRNKGNFPGRFSGRQFSNSRSEMNVSTLELGDSALYLCASSLGASGEETQCFGPGTRLLVL.

V and J are TRBV30 and TRBJ1-1; D not resolved. Germline V gene sequence: CDR1 GTSNPN, CDR2 SVGIG (reference sequence). The CDR3 spans 13 residues. V lost 3 bases to trimming and J lost 0 bases, with 8 bases between them. The CDR3 spells CAWRVSMNTEAFF. Here the CDR3 DNA reads TGTGCCTGGAGGGTCAGCATGAACACTGAAGCTTTCTTT.

This clonotype came up many times. V usage is TRBV20-1 and J usage is TRBJ2-6; 8 nucleotides align to TRBD2. Germline CDR1 and CDR2: DFQATT and SNEGSKA (reference sequence). The CDR3 loop spans 16 amino acids. V was pared by 0 bases and J by 1 base, with 2 bases of the junction left unmatched. The CDR3 loop reads CSARDREGSGANVLTF. The CDR3 DNA is TGCAGTGCTAGAGATCGGGAGGGGTCTGGGGCCAACGTCCTGACTTTC.

This clonotype was observed many times. This rearrangement joins TRBV24-1 to TRBJ1-5; TRBD1 is a possible D gene (5 bases). The CDR3 has 12 residues. CDR1 is KGHDR and CDR2 is SFDVKD in the germline V gene. The V and J ends lost 9 bases and 7 bases respectively, with 12 bases between them. In DNA form, the CDR3 reads TGTGCCACCGGGGAGGGGAACCAGCCCCAGCATTTT. Protein product: CATGEGNQPQHF.

Ten or more counts support this clonotype. The V gene is TRBV6-1, the J gene TRBJ1-3, with D possibly being TRBD1 (5 bases). The CDR3 runs to 14 residues. Per germline, CDR1 MNHNS and CDR2 SASEGT. Trimming removed 5 bases from V and 0 bases from J, with 8 bases in between. In nucleotides, the CDR3 is TGTGCCAGCAGTCCAGGGAGCTCTGGAAACACCATATATTTT. Its translation is CASSPGSSGNTIYF.

In its sample, this clonotype was seen many times. The chain is built from TRBV29-1 and TRBJ2-5, with D possibly called TRBD1 or TRBD2 (5 bases each). Between the trimmed V and J ends, which lost 1 base and 5 bases, there was a span of 8 bases. The CDR3 is 12 amino acids. The germline gives CDR1 SQVTM, CDR2 ANQGSEA. In DNA, the CDR3 is TGCAGCGTTGAAGGGGACGAGGAGACCCAGTACTTC. This translates into CSVEGDEETQYF. The full variable domain, rest sourced from reference TRBV29-1 and TRBJ2-5, is SAVISQKPSRDICQRGTSLTIQCQVDSQVTMMFWYRQQPGQSLTLIATANQGSEATYESGFVIDKFPISRPNLTFSTLTVSNMSPEDSSIYLCSVEGDEETQYFGPGTRLLVL.

This clonotype occurred many times. CDR3 region: CASSGGGNQETQYF. The CDR3 DNA sequence: TGTGCCAGCAGTGGGGGGGGGAACCAAGAGACCCAGTACTTC. The chain employs TRBV6-1 and TRBJ2-5, with 7 nucleotides matching TRBD2. The CDR3 loop spans 14 amino acids. Germline V gene lookup returns CDR1 MNHNS and CDR2 SASEGT. Losses at the gene ends were 4 bases for V and 0 bases for J; bases not matched to a gene: 2.

A few counts support this clonotype. The CDR3 DNA reads TGTGCCAGCAGTTTAAGTCCTGGGAGAGTAGGAACCTACGAGCAGTACTTC. Residues: CASSLSPGRVGTYEQYF. V is TRBV12-3 or TRBV12-4 and J is TRBJ2-7, with D perhaps matching TRBD2 (5 bases). This CDR3 is built from 17 residues. Trimming pared 2 bases from V and 2 bases from J, leaving 19 bases between.

This clonotype was seen a handful of times. The chain employs TRBV12-3 or TRBV12-4 and TRBJ2-5, with D possibly matching TRBD1 (6 bases). This CDR3 comprises 14 residues. V was trimmed by 4 bases and J by 3 bases, leaving 12 bases between them. CDR3 sequence: CASSSDSPEETQYF. Here the CDR3 DNA reads TGTGCCAGCAGTTCGGACAGCCCAGAAGAGACCCAGTACTTC.

CDR3 DNA: TGTGCCACCAGTGATTTGCCCAGGTTACTCCAAGAGACCCAGTACTTC. It yields the protein CATSDLPRLLQETQYF. The chain is built from TRBV24-1 and TRBJ2-5; no firm D call. The V end lost 0 bases, the J end lost 1 base, and 11 bases lay between the germline ends. The CDR3 sequence is 16 residues long. Germline V lookup: CDR1 KGHDR, CDR2 SFDVKD.

The rearrangement links TRBV5-1 to TRBJ1-2, with D tentatively TRBD1 (6 bases). Germline V gene lookup returns CDR1 SGHRS and CDR2 YFSETQ. V gave up 6 bases and J gave up 6 bases, with 21 bases separating them. The CDR3 covers 15 residues. The CDR3 is CASIRAEGEVDGYTF. The CDR3, as DNA: TGCGCCAGCATACGGGCCGAGGGGGAAGTGGATGGCTACACCTTC.

J is TRBJ2-7 and V is TRBV5-1; 8 nucleotides align to TRBD1. This CDR3 region has 15 residues. J lost 7 bases, V lost 5 bases, and 14 bases had no gene match. Per the germline V gene, CDR1 is SGHRS and CDR2 is YFSETQ. CDR3 region: CASRNLRDRPGEQYF. CDR3 DNA: TGCGCCAGCAGAAATCTTCGGGACAGGCCGGGGGAGCAGTACTTC.

This clonotype showed up many times. J is TRBJ1-2 and V is TRBV16, with 8 bases lining up with TRBD1. Germline V CDR1 and CDR2: KGHSY, FQNENV. The junction had 12 bases not matched to a gene; V was cut back by 1 base and J by 5 bases. There are 17 residues in the CDR3. Written as DNA, the CDR3 is TGTGCCAGCAGCCAATGGGGAAGTAGGGGACAGGAGTATGGCTACACCTTC. Amino acids: CASSQWGSRGQEYGYTF.

At least ten counts were recorded for this clonotype. The chain employs TRBV20-1 and TRBJ2-2; D might be TRBD2 (5 bases). The CDR3 runs to 15 residues. V lost 6 bases and J 3 bases, leaving 17 bases between the germline ends. The germline V gene has CDR1 DFQATT and CDR2 SNEGSKA (reference sequence). The CDR3 DNA reads TGCAGTGCCTTAATCAGCGGTAGGCACACCGGGGAGCTGTTTTTT. This sequence encodes CSALISGRHTGELFF.